A single sample gave rise to the 13 T cell receptor beta chains below, sequenced in a study of human T cells and chemical hapten exposure. Described time point: patch test 1, 2 weeks after DPC sensitization. The treatment here: therapeutic diphenylcyclopropenone sensitization with weekly scalp DPC. TCRdb re-called the RACE reads with MiXCR, one entry per CDR3 protein. The sample holds some 350,000 distinct CDR3 sequences, approximately 6.3% seen once. Specimen: whole blood, collected in connection with sensitization to the hapten diphenylcyclopropenone (DPC). These TCRs come from a woman under 30 with alopecia areata. Some clones in this sample may be carry-over from other donors' samples.

At least ten counts were recorded for this clonotype. The chain couples TRBV11-2 to TRBJ2-1; 11 bases are a match to TRBD2. CDR3 length: 18 amino acids. From germline, CDR1 is SGHAT and CDR2 FQNNGV. V shed 5 bases, J shed 8 bases, and the junction held 17 bases outside the gene matches. CDR3 nucleotide sequence: TGTGCCAGCAGCACAACTAGCGGGGGTGTGTTTGTTCCGGATGAGCAGTTCTTC. This sequence encodes CASSTTSGGVFVPDEQFF.

This clonotype was seen only a few times. The chain is built from TRBV18 and TRBJ2-4; the D gene is possibly TRBD1 (5 bases). Trimming took off 0 bases at V and 5 bases at J, with 8 bases between the two ends. This CDR3 has 14 residues. The germline gives CDR1 KGHSH, CDR2 LQKENI. In DNA, the CDR3 is TGTGCCAGCTCACCACCTACAGGCCAAAACATTCAGTACTTC. This sequence encodes CASSPPTGQNIQYF.

This clonotype was counted a few times. The chain employs TRBV4-3 and TRBJ1-3; the D gene is possibly TRBD1 (5 bases). Germline V CDR1 and CDR2: LGHNA, YSLEER. The CDR3 sequence is 16 residues long. V was trimmed by 0 bases and J by 0 bases, leaving 9 bases between them. CDR3 amino acids: CASSQEGDRSGNTIYF. CDR3 DNA: TGCGCCAGCAGCCAAGAGGGGGATCGCTCTGGAAACACCATATATTTT.

This clonotype was seen many times. This chain uses TRBV7-2 with TRBJ2-7; 10 bases are shared with TRBD1. CDR1 and CDR2 (germline): SGHTA, FQGNSA. The CDR3 sequence is 14 residues long. V lost 5 bases and J lost 3; bases outside the gene matches: 4. CDR3 coding DNA: TGTGCCAGCAGCCCCGACAGGGGGCTCTACGAGCAGTACTTC. Its translation is CASSPDRGLYEQYF.

In regard to this clonotype: One base away lies a much larger clone, so this may be a sequencing read error. The chain uses TRBV18 and TRBJ2-4, with 8 bases aligning to TRBD1. The V gene end was trimmed by 3 bases and the J gene end by 9 bases; junction bases not matched to a gene: 13. CDR1 is KGHSH and CDR2 is LQKENI in the germline V gene. This CDR3 spans 16 amino acids. DNA of the CDR3: TGTGCCAGCTCACCGAATCCAGGGGGCGTGTTGGTCATTCAGTACTTC. It translates to CASSPNPGGVLVIQYF.

The V gene is TRBV9, the J gene TRBJ2-5; D remains ambiguous. Trimming shortened V by 7 bases and J by 2 bases, and 12 bases separated the two germline ends. The germline V gene has CDR1 SGDLS and CDR2 YYNGEE. This CDR3 spans 13 amino acids. The CDR3 region has the DNA TGTGCCAGCCAATCAGCGAATCAAGAGACCCAGTACTTC. Translating gives CASQSANQETQYF.

V gene TRBV29-1 combines with J gene TRBJ1-5; D is unresolved. The CDR3 has 13 residues. Trimming stripped 5 bases from V and 1 base from J, with 9 bases between. Germline V gene sequence: CDR1 SQVTM, CDR2 ANQGSEA. The CDR3 loop reads CSVPGISNQPQHF. Written as DNA, the CDR3 is TGCAGCGTTCCGGGCATAAGCAATCAGCCCCAGCATTTT.

V and J are TRBV6-2 or TRBV6-3 and TRBJ1-1; 7 nucleotides match TRBD1. Germline loops: CDR1 MNHEY, CDR2 SVGEGT. Unmatched junction bases numbered 3, after V lost 8 bases and J lost 3 bases. The CDR3 runs to 12 residues. This chain's CDR3 is CASETGDTEAFF. DNA for the CDR3: TGTGCCAGCGAAACAGGGGACACTGAAGCTTTCTTT.

Ten or more counts support this clonotype. The chain links TRBV2 to TRBJ2-2; either TRBD1 or TRBD2 may fit D (6 bases each). Germline assignment: CDR1 SNHLY and CDR2 FYNNEI. Trimming cost V 6 bases and J 5 bases, with 25 bases left between them. This CDR3 region has 18 residues. The CDR3, as DNA: TGTGCCAGCAGAAAAGAGGCAGGGGAGGTTTGGTTGACCGGGGAGCTGTTTTTT. This translates into CASRKEAGEVWLTGELFF. Full variable domain (outside the CDR3, taken from reference TRBV2 and TRBJ2-2): EPEVTQTPSHQVTQMGQEVILRCVPISNHLYFYWYRQILGQKVEFLVSFYNNEISEKSEIFDDQFSVERPDGSNFTLKIRSTKLEDSAMYFCASRKEAGEVWLTGELFFGEGSRLTVL.

There are many counts of this clonotype. The chain couples TRBV12-3 or TRBV12-4 to TRBJ2-1; perhaps TRBD1 as D (6 bases). The CDR3 is 15 residues long. The V end was cut by 5 bases, the J end by 3 bases, with 14 bases between. CDR3 nucleotides: TGTGCCAGCAGTCTTCCAGGGGCCCTCTACAATGAGCAGTTCTTC. Residues: CASSLPGALYNEQFF.

This clonotype was counted between two and nine times. This rearrangement joins TRBV12-3 or TRBV12-4 to TRBJ2-3; maybe TRBD2 (6 bases). The germline V and J ends were trimmed by 6 bases and 6 bases, with 16 bases remaining between them. This CDR3 has 14 amino acids. Written as DNA, the CDR3 is TGTGCCAGCAGACCGGGACTCCTGGAGGATACGCAGTATTTT. This codes for CASRPGLLEDTQYF.

This clonotype appeared a few times. This chain connects TRBV6-2 or TRBV6-3 to TRBJ2-5; 11 nucleotides line up with TRBD2. Germline V lookup: CDR1 MNHEY, CDR2 SVGEGT. The CDR3 runs to 16 residues. J was trimmed by 1 base and V by 4 bases; bases with no gene match: 5. CDR3 loop: CASSSELAGVQETQYF. The CDR3 DNA is TGTGCCAGCAGTTCCGAACTAGCGGGGGTCCAAGAGACCCAGTACTTC.

This clonotype has only a few counts. The genes are TRBV20-1 and TRBJ1-2; D may be TRBD1 (6 bases). Per germline, CDR1 DFQATT and CDR2 SNEGSKA (reference sequence). CDR3 length: 12 residues. Between the trimmed V and J ends, which lost 4 bases and 8 bases, there was a span of 14 bases. CDR3: CSAITTGIGYTF. CDR3 coding DNA: TGCAGTGCTATAACAACAGGGATCGGCTACACCTTC.